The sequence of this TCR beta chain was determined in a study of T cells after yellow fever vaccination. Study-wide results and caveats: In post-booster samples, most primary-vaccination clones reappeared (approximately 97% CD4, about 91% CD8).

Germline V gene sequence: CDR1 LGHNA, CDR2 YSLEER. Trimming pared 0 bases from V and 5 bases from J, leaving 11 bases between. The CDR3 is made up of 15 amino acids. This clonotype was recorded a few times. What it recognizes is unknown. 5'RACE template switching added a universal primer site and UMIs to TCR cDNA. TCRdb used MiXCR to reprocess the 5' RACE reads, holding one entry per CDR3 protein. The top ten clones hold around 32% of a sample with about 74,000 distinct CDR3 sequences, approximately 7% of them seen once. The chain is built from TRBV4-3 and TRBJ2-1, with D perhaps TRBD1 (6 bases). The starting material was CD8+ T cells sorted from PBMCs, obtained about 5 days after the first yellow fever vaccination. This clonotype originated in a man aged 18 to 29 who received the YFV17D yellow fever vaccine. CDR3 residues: CASSQDRTADNEQFF. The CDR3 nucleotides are TGCGCCAGCAGCCAAGACCGGACAGCCGACAATGAGCAGTTCTTC.